This entry lists 27 T cell receptor beta chains sequenced from one sample in a study of cytomegalovirus exposure and HLA in healthy donors. Researchers ran the PCR with 60 Vbeta and 13 Jbeta primers. The assay was immunoSEQ multiplex PCR, and TCRdb's table has in-frame clones only and misses some. Its clone listing holds around 100,000 clones. The specimen was PBMCs. The receptors here all came from a man aged 25 to 40 in good health and CMV-seronegative.

This chain joins TRBV13 and TRBJ2-3; D might be TRBD1 (6 bases). The germline V and J ends were trimmed by 0 bases and 2 bases, with 18 bases remaining between them. This CDR3 spans 18 amino acids. The germline V gene encodes CDR1 PRHDT and CDR2 FYEKMQ (reference sequence). The CDR3 sequence: CASSLGQGLRGHTDTQYF. The CDR3 bases are TGTGCCAGCAGCTTAGGCCAAGGCCTACGGGGACACACAGATACGCAGTATTTT.

This chain joins TRBV4-3 and TRBJ1-5; perhaps TRBD1 as D (6 bases). The V gene's germline CDR1 is LGHNA and CDR2 YSLEER. CDR3 length: 14 residues. The germline V and J ends were trimmed by 5 bases and 2 bases, with 10 bases remaining between them. This chain's CDR3 is CASSFRQGNQPQHF. The CDR3 DNA follows: TGCGCCAGCAGCTTTCGACAGGGCAATCAGCCCCAGCATTTT.

The chain carries TRBV28 and TRBJ2-3, with TRBD2 matching over 10 bases. Trimming took 6 bases from V and 4 from J; bases not matched to a gene: 7. The CDR3 has 15 residues. CDR1 is MDHEN, CDR2 SYDVKM, per germline. The CDR3 spells CASRPQRGGADTQYF. Here the CDR3 DNA reads TGTGCCAGCAGGCCCCAGCGGGGGGGGGCAGATACGCAGTATTTT.

V and J are TRBV18 and TRBJ2-7, with 9 positions matching TRBD1. The junction had 8 bases not matched to a gene; V was cut back by 2 bases and J by 6 bases. CDR1 is KGHSH and CDR2 is LQKENI in the germline V gene. CDR3 size: 15 residues. The CDR3 region is CASSPMGQGPSEQYF. The CDR3 region has the DNA TGTGCCAGCTCACCAATGGGACAGGGACCGAGCGAGCAGTACTTC.

V and J are TRBV19 and TRBJ2-1; TRBD1 matches at 11 bases. CDR1 LNHDA and CDR2 SQIVND come from the germline V gene (reference sequence). The CDR3 length is 16 residues. The V and J ends lost 0 bases and 5 bases, in that order; junction bases with no gene match: 3. For the CDR3, the DNA is TGTGCCAGTAGTATAGAGCCGGGACAGGGGGACAATGAGCAGTTCTTC. It codes for CASSIEPGQGDNEQFF.

The chain employs TRBV4-3 and TRBJ2-1, with a possible D match to TRBD1 (6 bases). V lost 4 bases and J lost 4, with 17 bases in between. Germline V CDR1 and CDR2: LGHNA, YSLEER. The CDR3 is 16 amino acids. The CDR3 bases are TGCGCCAGCAGCCCACACTGGGCAGGGGTATACAATGAGCAGTTCTTC. It specifies CASSPHWAGVYNEQFF.

V usage is TRBV7-9 and J usage is TRBJ1-6, with TRBD1 matching over 7 bases. The length of the CDR3 is 14 residues. J gave up 7 bases and V 4 bases, and 4 bases lay outside the gene matches. Germline V gene data show CDR1 as SEHNR and CDR2 as FQNEAQ (reference sequence). The CDR3 DNA follows: TGTGCCAGCAGCTGGGGGGACAGAAATTCACCCCTCCACTTT. It is translated as CASSWGDRNSPLHF.

The chain couples TRBV5-4 to TRBJ2-5, with D tentatively TRBD2 (5 bases). Germline assignment: CDR1 SGHNT and CDR2 YYREEE (reference sequence). Trimming pared 5 bases from V and 1 base from J, leaving 15 bases between. This CDR3 contains 15 residues. The CDR3 here is CASRSKKDFQETQYF. CDR3 coding DNA: TGTGCCAGCAGATCAAAAAAGGACTTCCAAGAGACCCAGTACTTC.

The V call is TRBV19, the J call TRBJ1-1; 12 positions agree with TRBD1. Trimming took 8 bases from V and 1 from J; bases not matched to a gene: 8. Germline V gene sequence: CDR1 LNHDA, CDR2 SQIVND (reference sequence). The CDR3 loop spans 16 amino acids. CDR3 amino acids: CASGNRDRGQNTEAFF. CDR3 nucleotides: TGTGCCAGTGGGAACCGGGACAGGGGGCAGAACACTGAAGCTTTCTTT.

The J gene is TRBJ2-1, the V gene TRBV2; 12 positions agree with TRBD1. This CDR3 spans 14 amino acids. Germline V gives CDR1 SNHLY, CDR2 FYNNEI. J lost 15 bases, V lost 7 bases, and 13 bases had no gene match. The CDR3 bases are TGTGCCAGCATCCGCCTTGGGACAGGGGGCGATCTGTTCTTC. Amino acids: CASIRLGTGGDLFF.

V is TRBV28 and J is TRBJ1-4; no reliable D call. Germline V gene data show CDR1 as MDHEN and CDR2 as SYDVKM. V was shortened by 4 bases and J by 5 bases, with 17 bases between the two germline ends. The CDR3 is 16 residues long. The CDR3 coding sequence is TGTGCCAGCAGTTCCAGCCAGGTAGATTGGAATGAAAAACTGTTTTTT. Its translation: CASSSSQVDWNEKLFF.

The chain employs TRBV6-1 and TRBJ2-1; weak D call: TRBD1 (6 bases). This CDR3 spans 14 amino acids. CDR1 and CDR2 (germline): MNHNS, SASEGT. V was trimmed by 7 bases and J by 5 bases, leaving 15 bases between them. The CDR3 is CASTRDTLNNEQFF. The CDR3 DNA is TGTGCCAGCACTCGGGACACACTTAACAATGAGCAGTTCTTC.

The chain has TRBV5-1 and TRBJ2-3; 10 bases fit TRBD1. V lost 1 base and J lost 5; bases outside the gene matches: 1. Germline lookup yields CDR1 SGHRS and CDR2 YFSETQ. The CDR3 runs to 14 residues. The CDR3 spells CASSLRDRGDTQYF. In nucleotides, the CDR3 is TGCGCCAGCAGCTTGAGGGACAGGGGAGATACGCAGTATTTT.

With respect to this clone: This sample also contains other DNA sequences that code for the same CDR3. This chain's CDR3 is CASSLGGAKNIQYF. CDR3 DNA: TGTGCCAGCAGCTTGGGGGGGGCCAAAAACATTCAGTACTTC. The chain combines TRBV11-1 with TRBJ2-4, with 7 nucleotides matching TRBD2. Looked up from germline, CDR1 is SGHAT and CDR2 is FQDESV (reference sequence). V dropped 3 bases and J dropped 1; count of bases not matched to a gene: 0. CDR3 size: 14 residues.

The rearrangement uses TRBV5-8 and TRBJ1-5; 8 bases line up with TRBD1. J was trimmed by 4 bases and V by 0 bases; bases with no gene match: 0. The CDR3 extends over 14 amino acids. Germline CDR1 SGHTS, CDR2 YDEGEE. CDR3 bases: TGTGCCAGCAGCTTGGACAGGGGGAATCAGCCCCAGCATTTT. It encodes CASSLDRGNQPQHF.

The chain combines TRBV19 with TRBJ1-3; no clear D. The ends were cut back, 6 bases at V and 2 bases at J, with 8 bases in the middle. This CDR3 contains 13 residues. CDR1 is LNHDA and CDR2 is SQIVND in the germline V gene (reference sequence). CDR3 sequence reads: CASSPVAGNTIYF. CDR3 DNA: TGTGCCAGTAGCCCGGTGGCTGGAAACACCATATATTTT.

The chain carries TRBV11-2 and TRBJ2-5, with 11 bases aligning to TRBD2. V dropped 5 bases and J dropped 5; count of bases not matched to a gene: 10. The CDR3 has 16 amino acids. Germline V gene sequence: CDR1 SGHAT, CDR2 FQNNGV. The CDR3 here is CASSPGTSGVQETQYF. The DNA of the CDR3 is TGTGCCAGCAGCCCCGGGACTAGCGGCGTCCAGGAGACCCAGTACTTC. Combining the CDR3 with reference TRBV11-2 and TRBJ2-5 gives the whole variable domain EAGVAQSPRYKIIEKRQSVAFWCNPISGHATLYWYQQILGQGPKLLIQFQNNGVVDDSQLPKDRFSAERLKGVDSTLKIQPAKLEDSAVYLCASSPGTSGVQETQYFGPGTRLLVL.

In the case of this clone: One end of the junction fails to match germline, which may point to a read error. The gene calls are TRBV6-5 and TRBJ1-2; D is undetermined. CDR3 length: 12 residues. Germline V gene data show CDR1 as MNHEY and CDR2 as SVGAGI. The CDR3 sequence is CASSDTSLWAFF. Here the CDR3 DNA reads TGTGCCAGCAGTGATACGTCTTTGTGGGCCTTCTTC.

The genes are TRBV28 and TRBJ2-3; D is perhaps TRBD2 (5 bases). Trimming took off 8 bases at V and 3 bases at J, with 6 bases between the two ends. CDR3 size: 11 residues. Germline lookup yields CDR1 MDHEN and CDR2 SYDVKM. CDR3 DNA: TGTGCCAGCGGCGGGACAGATACGCAGTATTTT. Translation: CASGGTDTQYF.

The chain combines TRBV21-1 with TRBJ2-5; the table's D call of TRBD1 was not tested on the DNA. TRBV21-1 corresponds to a pseudogene. This CDR3 is 17 amino acids long. The CDR3 spells CASSKNPLQGTQETQYF. CDR3 nucleotides: TGTGCCAGCAGCAAAAATCCCCTACAGGGTACGCAAGAGACCCAGTACTTC.

V gene TRBV5-6 combines with J gene TRBJ1-5, with TRBD1 as a possible D gene (5 bases). From germline, CDR1 is SGHDT and CDR2 YYEEEE. Deletions cut 4 bases from V and 4 bases from J, with 12 bases between. The CDR3 spans 14 residues. The CDR3 DNA reads as TGTGCCAGCAGCCCGCGGGGGTGGAATCAGCCCCAGCATTTT. Amino acid sequence: CASSPRGWNQPQHF.

The chain employs TRBV5-4 and TRBJ2-5; TRBD2 is a possible D gene (5 bases). CDR3 length: 14 residues. Germline CDR1 SGHNT, CDR2 YYREEE (reference sequence). Trimming removed 3 bases from V and 7 bases from J, with 16 bases in between. The CDR3 sequence: CASSSPQVGATQYF. As DNA, the CDR3 is TGTGCCAGCAGCTCGCCTCAGGTGGGAGCGACCCAGTACTTC.

The V gene is TRBV6-5, the J gene TRBJ2-1; D perhaps matches TRBD2 (5 bases). V lost 2 bases, J lost 5 bases, and 10 bases lay in between. The CDR3 spans 14 residues. The germline V gene encodes CDR1 MNHEY and CDR2 SVGAGI. The CDR3 DNA reads as TGTGCCAGCAGTTACAGGGAGAGGAACAATGAGCAGTTCTTC. Translated, it gives CASSYRERNNEQFF.

Here the CDR3 reads CAWSVRVYEQYF. CDR3 sequence (DNA): TGTGCCTGGAGTGTACGAGTCTACGAGCAGTACTTC. The J gene is TRBJ2-7, the V gene TRBV30; D uncertain. The V end was cut by 0 bases, the J end by 3 bases, with 6 bases between. The CDR3 extends over 12 amino acids. Germline assignment: CDR1 GTSNPN and CDR2 SVGIG (reference sequence).

The rearrangement uses TRBV7-3 and TRBJ1-1, with TRBD1 identical over 11 bases. V dropped 1 base and J dropped 2; count of bases not matched to a gene: 9. Germline V CDR1 and CDR2: SGHTA, FQGTGA. This CDR3 has 18 residues. CDR3 sequence reads: CASSLRGGQGENNTEAFF. Here the CDR3 DNA reads TGTGCCAGCAGCTTAAGGGGGGGACAGGGGGAGAACAACACTGAAGCTTTCTTT.

The genes are TRBV2 and TRBJ2-2; possible D gene TRBD1, 6 bases. Germline assignment: CDR1 SNHLY and CDR2 FYNNEI. V dropped 2 bases and J dropped 7 bases, with 8 bases sitting between them. CDR3 length: 13 residues. The CDR3 sequence is CASSESGDGELFF. In DNA form, the CDR3 reads TGTGCCAGCAGTGAATCAGGGGACGGGGAGCTGTTTTTT.

The CDR3 sequence: CASSYLDNQPQHF. The CDR3, as DNA: TGTGCCAGCAGTTACTTAGACAATCAGCCCCAGCATTTT. The chain recombines TRBV6-6 with TRBJ1-5; D remains unclear. Germline values: CDR1 MNHNY, CDR2 SVGAGI (reference sequence). The CDR3 totals 13 residues. V lost 1 base, J lost 3 bases, and 4 bases lay in between.